This T cell receptor beta chain was obtained from a study of blood T cell repertoires in COVID-19. Study-level information: Spain, Italy and the United States supplied samples that represented acute and convalescent COVID-19. PBMCs, B-cell-depleted T cells, or T cells provided the cDNA or gDNA that made up the material.

Assay: immunoSEQ multiplex PCR; the TCRdb copy retains only in-frame clones and omits some. The data show 90,000 to 140,000 clones, approximately 72% seen once. Looked up from germline, CDR1 is MNHNS and CDR2 is SASEGT. This CDR3 spans 17 amino acids. The ends lost 0 bases at V and 3 bases at J; junction bases unmatched: 5. This clonotype was obtained from a woman aged 70-85 years with acute or convalescent COVID-19. The sample was peripheral blood. V and J are TRBV6-1 and TRBJ2-1, with 10 positions matching TRBD2. The DNA for the CDR3 is TGTGCCAGCAGTGAAGCGGGGCTAGCGGGGGTCTACAATGAGCAGTTCTTC. As protein: CASSEAGLAGVYNEQFF.